This TCR beta chain emerged from a study of T cell responses to AZD1222 COVID-19 vaccine (dated by TCRdb to about 2021). Notes on the research overall: AZD1222 recipients given second doses at about 4 weeks or at about 12 weeks were pooled, since spike-specific TCR depth and breadth were not found to differ between the two schedules. A total of 230 to 250 trial participants underwent TCR sequencing, of whom 207 had received two doses of AZD1222 and around 25 had received two doses of the MenACWY control vaccine. Trial participants were enrolled by age into subgroups of 18-55, 56-69 and 70-plus years, and around 150, 29 and 61 TCR-sequenced participants, respectively, were included in these subgroups. Beyond this particular receptor, the publication reports: Reportedly, almost half of the unique spike-specific TCRs recognized epitopes lying outside the regions that are mutated in the B.1.351 and B.1.1.7 variants. Spike-specific TCR breadth and depth rose significantly after two AZD1222 doses compared with day 0 and with MenACWY recipients. Participants were mostly white British and included more females than males, and it was suggested by the authors that clonal diversity may have been underestimated. Vaccine-associated CD4 TCRs spanned the whole spike protein, with dominant responses in regions 160-218 and 743-854. Conclusions about previously exposed vaccinees were limited because only a handful of AZD1222 recipients were SARS-CoV-2 seropositive at baseline. In the small 56-69-year group, the increase in depth fell short of significance, most likely because of low power. Because no samples from the day 14 peak response were available, repertoires could be characterized only after the peak T cell response.

On this clone: This clone's antigen is unknown. Per-base qualities were not stored, and no clone one base away is much larger.

In the paper's terms, the time point label means: baseline before first vaccination. Samples from vaccinated people were obtained from the UK trials COV001 and COV002, which included a single-blind randomized controlled phase 2/3 trial of AZD1222 (ChAdOx1 nCoV-19) in healthy adults. For TCRbeta chain sequencing, PBMC samples from trial participants were taken at day 0 and at day 28 after the second dose. The CDR3 regions of human TCRbeta chains were analyzed by immunosequencing. The authors' pipeline ran thus. Repertoire TCRs were matched against a reference library of SARS-CoV-2-specific TCRs generated with the MIRA antigen-specificity platform. Breadth meant the fraction of unique TCRs that were SARS-CoV-2-associated, whereas depth meant the fraction of total T cells that were SARS-CoV-2-associated. Using the MIRA data, each spike-specific TCR was assigned both to the spike region to which the TCR was reactive and to a CD4 or CD8 class. Log10-transformed breadth and depth values were compared by one-way ANOVA with Sidak's multiple comparisons tests. TCRdb retrieved this table from immuneACCESS and kept in-frame rearrangements only. Not all clones are present; in checked studies, unresolved V genes account for under half, and no reason is known for the remainder. Clone size and V and J calls were adopted from that table, with D and trimming inferred from the DNA. The sample table contains more than 110,000 clones; only one count was recorded for roughly 90% of them. Just over 3% of the sample belongs to the ten largest clones.

According to the germline V gene, CDR1 reads SGHDT and CDR2 reads YYEEEE. Its CDR3 holds 16 amino acids, cysteine through phenylalanine. Kept here is only the CDR3 DNA, which spans 48 bases and is read in frame from base 1. V loses 0 bases, J loses 4 bases, and the germline ends lie 15 bases apart. The sequence was obtained from an adult in good health. Recombination linked TRBV5-6 to TRBJ2-3; TRBD2 is perhaps the D gene, given 5 matching bases. The source material was peripheral blood, sampled on day 0 of AZD1222 vaccination. The CDR3 corresponds to CASSLGALARADTQYF. Here is the DNA: TGTGCCAGCAGCTTGGGGGCGCTAGCCCGCGCAGATACGCAGTATTTT.